Listed below are T cell receptor beta chains from one sample, sequenced in a study of blood T cell repertoires in COVID-19. Method: immunoSEQ multiplex PCR; TCRdb's copy keeps in-frame clones and lacks some. The repertoire consists of roughly 160,000 clones, with about 90% occurring once and the leading ten covering roughly 7%. Material for sequencing was PBMCs or T cells enriched from blood (not recorded which). These receptors all stem from a woman in her forties or fifties who had recovered from COVID-19. CDR3s include the opening cysteine and the closing phenylalanine or tryptophan. A D gene is named only where the DNA matches it firmly. A clone size is listed for some rows: how often the clone was seen (once, few, many), or a class if it is expanded.

J | size | D | V | DNA | CDR3
TRBJ2-1 | - | - | TRBV27 | TGTGCCAGCAGTTTCAGTGGGAGAACCCTACTTGAGCAGTTCTTC | CASSFSGRTLLEQFF
TRBJ2-1 | - | TRBD2 | TRBV5-1 | TGCGCCAGTCGCTTAGCGGGCGTGCCGGATCATGAGCAGTTCTTC | CASRLAGVPDHEQFF
TRBJ1-1 | - | - | TRBV27 | TGTGCCAGCAGTTTAGGGGACATGAGAACTGAAGCTTTCTTT | CASSLGDMRTEAFF
TRBJ2-1 | - | TRBD1 | TRBV6-1 | TGTGCCAGCAGGGAACTGATAGGGACAGGGCAAGGGAATGAGCAGTTCTTC | CASRELIGTGQGNEQFF
TRBJ2-1 | - | TRBD2 | TRBV2 | TGTGCCAGCGCCCCGACTAGCGGGAGTCCAGGTGAGCAGTTCTTC | CASAPTSGSPGEQFF
TRBJ2-2 | - | TRBD2 | TRBV6-1 | TGTGCCAGCAGTGAATTGCTAGCGGGAAACACCGGGGAGCTGTTTTTT | CASSELLAGNTGELFF
TRBJ1-4 | once | TRBD1 | TRBV19 | TGTGCCAGTAGTACGTCCGGGACAGGGGTTGAAAAACTGTTTTTT | CASSTSGTGVEKLFF
TRBJ2-1 | - | TRBD2 | TRBV7-3 | TGTGCCAGCAGCTTACAGCCTAGCGGGAGGAGGGGCGACAATGAGCAGTTCTTC | CASSLQPSGRRGDNEQFF
TRBJ2-7 | - | TRBD2 | TRBV4-1 | TGCGCCAGCAGCCAAGGGGTAGCGGGCCGCTACGAGCAGTACTTC | CASSQGVAGRYEQYF
TRBJ1-2 | once | - | TRBV19 | TGTGCCAGTAGTATCCAGGGTCGGGACTATGGCTACACCTTC | CASSIQGRDYGYTF
TRBJ2-7 | - | TRBD2 | TRBV28 | TGTGCCAGCAGCAGAGGGACTAGCGGGAGGAGATACGAGCAGTACTTC | CASSRGTSGRRYEQYF
TRBJ1-2 | - | TRBD1 | TRBV7-9 | TGTGCCAGCAGCCATTCGACAGGGGAAGGCTACACCTTC | CASSHSTGEGYTF
TRBJ1-1 | - | TRBD1 | TRBV19 | TGTGCCAGTAGTATAGAACAGGGGGCGCTTTCGCCCACTGAAGCTTTCTTT | CASSIEQGALSPTEAFF
TRBJ2-1 | - | - | TRBV6-5 | TGTGCCAGCAGCACCGGCTACAATGAGCAGTTCTTC | CASSTGYNEQFF